This T cell receptor beta chain emerged from a study of T cells expressing NK-cell markers. Study at large: Sorted CD3+CD56+NKG2C+, CD3+CD56+NKG2C- and CD3+CD56-NKG2C+ T-cell subsets were beta-chain profiled. Seropositivity for HCMV was found in seven of the eight sequenced donors, with one seronegative.

As for this clonotype: Its target is not known.

The germline V gene encodes CDR1 SQVTM and CDR2 ANQGSEA. This CDR3 has 14 residues. Whole-study results and caveats: Over 5 donors carried dominant NKG2C+ clonotypes that made up about 1.0-7.0% of their CD8+ T cells. One observes that, in a handful of donors, these clonotypes were also the leading ones within the CD3+CD56-NKG2C+ fraction.

TCRdb derives one entry per CDR3 protein from the 5' RACE reads, leaving out DNA. This table holds a few hundred thousand distinct CDR3 sequences. V and J are TRBV29-1 and TRBJ1-5; lacking DNA, the TRBD1 call made by TCRdb goes unchecked. The TCR sequence derives from a man aged 18-70 years in good health. The material sequenced was blood T cells: a sorted CD56 or NKG2C T cell subset, CD4+ or CD8+ T cells, or bulk PBMC T cells (not recorded which). This CDR3 reads CSVGLGQGHQPQHF.